This T cell receptor (beta chain) comes out of a study of cytomegalovirus exposure and HLA in healthy donors. Primers included in the PCR were 60 Vbeta and 13 Jbeta primers. Clones were read by immunoSEQ multiplex PCR, and TCRdb kept only the in-frame ones, dropping some. The table shows some 130,000 clones, with approximately 71% occurring only once. On this clone: Its antigen is not known.

Whole-study findings and limits: The study listed approximately 170 cytomegalovirus-associated TCR beta chains.

The germline gives CDR1 SGHNT, CDR2 YENEEA. The CDR3 has 12 amino acids. The V end lost 5 bases, the J end lost 5 bases, and 9 bases lay between the germline ends. The sequenced sample was PBMCs. The J gene is TRBJ2-5, the V gene TRBV11-3; D is unclear. The receptor comes from a man aged 25-45 years in good health and CMV-seronegative. Here the CDR3 reads CASSPRSETQYF. In DNA form, the CDR3 reads TGTGCCAGCAGCCCGAGGTCCGAGACCCAGTACTTC.